This T cell receptor beta chain stems from a study of T cell repertoires in ileal Crohn's disease. As to time point: neoterminal ileum biopsy at postoperative endoscopy, about 6 months after surgery. The CDR3 runs to 15 residues. V gave up 8 bases and J gave up 3 bases, with 20 bases separating them. In germline, CDR1 is MNHEY, CDR2 SVGAGI. Some clones are missing from TCRdb's copy, which holds only in-frame ones; the method was immunoSEQ multiplex PCR. The sample lists approximately 15,000 clones, roughly three quarters occurring once. The chain links TRBV6-5 to TRBJ2-7; D possibly uses TRBD1 or TRBD2 (5 bases each). The receptor's source is an adult with Crohn's disease. The sequenced material came from ileal tissue. The chain's CDR3 is CASAPQGPPHYEQYF. CDR3 bases: TGTGCCAGCGCACCTCAGGGACCCCCCCACTACGAGCAGTACTTC.